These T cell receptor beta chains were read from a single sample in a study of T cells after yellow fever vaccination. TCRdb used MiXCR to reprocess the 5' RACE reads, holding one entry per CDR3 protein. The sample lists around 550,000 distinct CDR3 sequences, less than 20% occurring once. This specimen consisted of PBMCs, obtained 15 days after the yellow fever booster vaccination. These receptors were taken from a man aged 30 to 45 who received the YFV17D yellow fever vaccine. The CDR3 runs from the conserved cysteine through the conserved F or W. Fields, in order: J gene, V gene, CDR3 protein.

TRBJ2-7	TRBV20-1	CSAREVEQYF
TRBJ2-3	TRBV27	CASSLSAGSLDTQYF
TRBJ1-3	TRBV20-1	CSARAPTRNTIYF
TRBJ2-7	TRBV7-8	CASSRRDKAYEQYF
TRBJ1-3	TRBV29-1	CSVEDPGRRNTIYF
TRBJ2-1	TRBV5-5	CASSLLTGPQEQFF
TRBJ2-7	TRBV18	CASSPVDRGTYEQYF
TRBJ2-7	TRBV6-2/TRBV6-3	CATAGGELYEQYF
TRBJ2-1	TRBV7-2	CASSPYLGQQFF
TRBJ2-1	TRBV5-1	CASSLPYKTSGRAMDNEQFF
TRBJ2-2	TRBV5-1	CASSLSPGTNTGELFF
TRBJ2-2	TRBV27	CANLMGLAGGGSSGELFF
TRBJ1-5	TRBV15	CATSKAGRLGNQPQHF
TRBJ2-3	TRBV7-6	CASSSPLAGSDTQYF
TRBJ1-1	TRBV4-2	CASSHQLRTGGTEAFF
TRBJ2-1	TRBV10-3	CAIGDPSGTSYNEQFF
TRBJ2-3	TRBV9	CASSVAQSEDTQYF